These 30 T cell receptor beta chains were sequenced from one sample in a study of blood T cell repertoires in COVID-19 (dated by TCRdb to between 2020 and 2021). The library was made by the immunoSEQ multiplex PCR assay. Here the immuneACCESS table is served through TCRdb, limited to in-frame sequences with V and J called. Missing clones are a known gap in these copies; in checked studies unresolved V genes cover under half, and the rest lacks a known reason. The sample table contains 45,000 to 50,000 clones; only one count was recorded for under 90% of them. The leading ten clones occupy 2.5% to 3% of the sample. The sequenced sample was peripheral blood. The receptor source for this set is a woman aged 80 or over with COVID-19, enrolled during active disease.

The V gene is TRBV19, the J gene TRBJ1-2, with 9 bases identical to TRBD1. Per germline, CDR1 LNHDA and CDR2 SQIVND (reference sequence). The CDR3 length is 15 residues. The V segment lost 9 bases and the J segment 4 bases; nucleotides outside the gene matches: 12. CDR3 region: CASTLRDRVSYGYTF. The CDR3 DNA reads as TGTGCCAGCACCCTCCGGGACAGGGTTTCCTATGGCTACACCTTC. Together with reference TRBV19 and TRBJ1-2, the CDR3 gives the full variable domain: DGGITQSPKYLFRKEGQNVTLSCEQNLNHDAMYWYRQDPGQGLRLIYYSQIVNDFQKGDIAEGYSVSREKKESFPLTVTSAQKNPTAFYLCASTLRDRVSYGYTFGSGTRLTVV.

This clone was observed once. The rearrangement uses TRBV11-1 and TRBJ1-1; D perhaps matches TRBD1 (6 bases). Germline V gene lookup returns CDR1 SGHAT and CDR2 FQDESV (reference sequence). This CDR3 spans 13 amino acids. Between the trimmed V and J ends, which lost 1 base and 5 bases, there was a span of 8 bases. The DNA of the CDR3 is TGTGCCAGCAGCTTAGACAGGGTGACTGAAGCTTTCTTT. It specifies CASSLDRVTEAFF.

As regards this clone: Compared with germline, one end of the junction differs, possibly owing to a read error. The chain uses TRBV4-1 and TRBJ1-6; 8 bases match TRBD1. CDR1 and CDR2 from the germline V gene are MGHRA and YSYEKL. CDR3 length: 13 residues. For the CDR3, the DNA is TGCGCCAGCAGCCAAGCGATGGACAGGGAGGTAAGCTTT. This translates into CASSQAMDREVSF.

The chain links TRBV20-1 to TRBJ1-1; D is undetermined. CDR1 DFQATT and CDR2 SNEGSKA come from the germline V gene (reference sequence). The CDR3 sequence is 11 residues long. Deletions cut 7 bases from V and 2 bases from J, with 8 bases between. CDR3 sequence reads: CSGGVNTEAFF. Here the CDR3 DNA reads TGCAGTGGCGGGGTCAACACTGAAGCTTTCTTT.

The chain couples TRBV19 to TRBJ2-5, with D perhaps matching TRBD2 (5 bases). Trimming stripped 4 bases from V and 7 bases from J, with 22 bases between. The CDR3 runs to 16 residues. From germline, CDR1 is LNHDA and CDR2 SQIVND (reference sequence). Written as DNA, the CDR3 is TGTGCCAGTAGTAGCGCTAGCCACCGAGGTCGAGGGACCCAGTACTTC. This gives the protein CASSSASHRGRGTQYF.

This chain uses TRBV15 with TRBJ2-7; a possible D gene is TRBD2 (6 bases). The CDR3 extends over 17 amino acids. V was trimmed by 1 base and J by 2 bases, leaving 18 bases between them. The germline V gene encodes CDR1 LNHNV and CDR2 YYDKDF (reference sequence). The CDR3 nucleotides read TGTGCCACCAGCAGAGGGTCTGCTTGGACTACAACCTACGAGCAGTACTTC. It is translated as CATSRGSAWTTTYEQYF.

The rearrangement uses TRBV27 and TRBJ1-2, with 9 bases that match TRBD1. This CDR3 is built from 17 residues. The V segment lost 5 bases and the J segment 4 bases; nucleotides outside the gene matches: 14. Germline V gene lookup returns CDR1 MNHEY and CDR2 SMNVEV (reference sequence). CDR3 in amino acids: CASSPTHPGTGSYGYTF. The CDR3 DNA follows: TGTGCCAGCAGTCCCACACATCCCGGGACAGGGTCCTATGGCTACACCTTC.

The chain employs TRBV5-1 and TRBJ2-1, with 11 bases fitting TRBD2. This CDR3 region has 15 residues. Germline V gene lookup returns CDR1 SGHRS and CDR2 YFSETQ. Trimming removed 5 bases from V and 4 bases from J; junction bases left unmatched: 5. DNA for the CDR3: TGCGCCAGCAGAGAACTAGCGGGAGATTACAATGAGCAGTTCTTC. Its translation is CASRELAGDYNEQFF.

The genes are TRBV6-5 and TRBJ1-1; 8 bases match TRBD1. The length of the CDR3 is 14 residues. V was pared by 4 bases and J by 5 bases, with 6 bases of the junction left unmatched. Germline CDR1 is MNHEY and CDR2 is SVGAGI. In DNA, the CDR3 is TGTGCCAGCAGTTTTGACAGGGGAAAAACTGAAGCTTTCTTT. Protein sequence: CASSFDRGKTEAFF.

This clone was observed a few times. V and J are TRBV12-3 or TRBV12-4 and TRBJ2-3; D is perhaps TRBD2 (5 bases). With 3 bases removed from V and 9 bases from J, the gap between germline ends came to 10 bases. The CDR3 runs 12 residues. The CDR3 coding sequence is TGTGCCAGCAGTTTTTTCCCGGGGACGCAGTATTTT. It codes for CASSFFPGTQYF.

The genes are TRBV5-1 and TRBJ1-1; D not certain. Germline CDR1 is SGHRS and CDR2 is YFSETQ. CDR3 size: 14 residues. Between the trimmed V and J ends, which lost 2 bases and 0 bases, there was a span of 8 bases. CDR3 protein: CASSLGDMNTEAFF. The CDR3 coding sequence is TGCGCCAGCAGCTTAGGAGATATGAACACTGAAGCTTTCTTT.

V is TRBV6-5 and J is TRBJ1-3, with no clear D. Germline CDR1 is MNHEY and CDR2 is SVGAGI. Trimming took 2 bases from V and 0 from J, leaving 8 bases between them. The CDR3 consists of 15 residues. CDR3 coding DNA: TGTGCCAGCAGTTACGGGCAGAACTCTGGAAACACCATATATTTT. This gives the protein CASSYGQNSGNTIYF.

This sequence joins TRBV5-1 and TRBJ1-1, with 8 bases fitting TRBD1. The CDR3 spans 18 residues. In germline, CDR1 is SGHRS, CDR2 YFSETQ. Germline trimming cut 0 bases from V and 0 bases from J; bases unmatched to any gene: 10. The CDR3 sequence: CASSLGSGGGSMNTEAFF. The CDR3 DNA sequence: TGCGCCAGCAGCTTGGGATCAGGGGGCGGATCCATGAACACTGAAGCTTTCTTT.

J is TRBJ2-7 and V is TRBV5-1; 8 bases match TRBD1. The CDR3 totals 17 residues. V was pared by 2 bases and J by 4 bases, with 14 bases of the junction left unmatched. From germline, CDR1 is SGHRS and CDR2 YFSETQ. In nucleotides, the CDR3 is TGCGCCAGCAGCTTTAGACAGGGGAGCTTCGGGACTTACGAGCAGTACTTC. Amino acids: CASSFRQGSFGTYEQYF.

A single count supports this clone. The chain employs TRBV19 and TRBJ2-1, with a tentative D call TRBD1 (5 bases). V was clipped by 3 bases and J by 1 base, with 13 bases between them. The CDR3 covers 16 residues. CDR1 LNHDA and CDR2 SQIVND come from the germline V gene (reference sequence). CDR3 nucleotides: TGTGCCAGTAGTATTCGAAGGGGCGCGTCCTACAATGAGCAGTTCTTC. Translated: CASSIRRGASYNEQFF.

V is TRBV28 and J is TRBJ1-2; the D is unclear. The CDR3 sequence is 13 residues long. Trimming stripped 6 bases from V and 14 bases from J, with 22 bases between. Germline lookup yields CDR1 MDHEN and CDR2 SYDVKM. CDR3 sequence (DNA): TGTGCCAGCAGGAAGAGCGGCAGCGCCCTCGTTACCTTC. It codes for CASRKSGSALVTF.

The chain combines TRBV7-9 with TRBJ1-1, with a possible D match to TRBD1 (6 bases). V gave up 5 bases and J gave up 1 base, with 17 bases separating them. The CDR3 runs to 16 residues. Germline V gives CDR1 SEHNR, CDR2 FQNEAQ (reference sequence). The CDR3 reads CASSQKPGAANTEAFF. The CDR3 nucleotides are TGTGCCAGCAGCCAAAAGCCAGGGGCGGCGAACACTGAAGCTTTCTTT.

This chain joins TRBV19 and TRBJ2-2; weak D call: TRBD1 (5 bases). Looked up from germline, CDR1 is LNHDA and CDR2 is SQIVND (reference sequence). CDR3 size: 13 residues. Trimming took 0 bases from V and 6 from J, leaving 5 bases between them. CDR3 nucleotide sequence: TGTGCCAGTAGTATAGACAGGGCCGGGGAGCTGTTTTTT. Amino acid sequence: CASSIDRAGELFF.

The V call is TRBV5-1, the J call TRBJ2-2; D ambiguous. The V end was cut by 4 bases, the J end by 5 bases, with 15 bases between. The germline gives CDR1 SGHRS, CDR2 YFSETQ. This CDR3 is 15 amino acids long. CDR3 residues: CASSPPYPSTGELFF. The CDR3 region has the DNA TGCGCCAGCAGCCCACCCTACCCGAGTACCGGGGAGCTGTTTTTT.

This clone appeared a few times. This chain links TRBV19 with TRBJ1-1; unclear D gene. Trimming removed 3 bases at V and 6 bases at J, with 14 bases between. The CDR3 has 14 amino acids. The germline V gene encodes CDR1 LNHDA and CDR2 SQIVND (reference sequence). CDR3 amino acids: CASSIPINGAEAFF. The CDR3 coding sequence is TGTGCCAGTAGTATTCCTATCAACGGGGCTGAAGCTTTCTTT.

This sequence joins TRBV5-1 and TRBJ1-3; 9 nucleotides line up with TRBD1. V lost 3 bases and J lost 0; bases outside the gene matches: 4. CDR1 and CDR2 from the germline V gene are SGHRS and YFSETQ. This CDR3 comprises 16 residues. DNA for the CDR3: TGCGCCAGCAGCTCCGGGACAGGGAACTCTGGAAACACCATATATTTT. This sequence encodes CASSSGTGNSGNTIYF. The full variable domain, its missing parts supplied by reference TRBV5-1 and TRBJ1-3, is KAGVTQTPRYLIKTRGQQVTLSCSPISGHRSVSWYQQTPGQGLQFLFEYFSETQRNKGNFPGRFSGRQFSNSRSEMNVSTLELGDSALYLCASSSGTGNSGNTIYFGEGSWLTVV.

This clone occurred a few times. The CDR3 DNA follows: TGTGCCAGCAGCCAACAAGGGGCGGGAAACACCATATATTTT. Translating gives CASSQQGAGNTIYF. V and J are TRBV3-1 (or the pseudogene TRBV3-2) and TRBJ1-3; perhaps TRBD1 as D (5 bases). Germline V CDR1 and CDR2: LGHDT, YNNKEL (reference sequence). V lost 2 bases and J 4 bases, leaving 9 bases between the germline ends. The CDR3 sequence is 14 residues long.

The gene calls are TRBV29-1 and TRBJ2-6; D might be TRBD1 (5 bases). Germline lookup yields CDR1 SQVTM and CDR2 ANQGSEA. Deletions cut 3 bases from V and 5 bases from J, with 11 bases between. CDR3 length equals 14 residues. The chain's CDR3 is CSVDRQDRANVLTF. CDR3 sequence (DNA): TGCAGCGTTGATCGGCAGGACAGGGCCAACGTCCTGACTTTC.

This sequence joins TRBV10-3 and TRBJ1-1; a possible D gene is TRBD1 (5 bases). Trimming took 0 bases from V and 0 from J, leaving 5 bases between them. In germline, CDR1 is ENHRY, CDR2 SYGVKD. The CDR3 extends over 14 amino acids. As DNA, the CDR3 is TGTGCCATCAGTGAGTCAGGGGTGAACACTGAAGCTTTCTTT. It yields the protein CAISESGVNTEAFF.

The genes are TRBV6-5 and TRBJ1-3; 8 positions agree with TRBD1. Trimming took 0 bases from V and 3 from J; bases not matched to a gene: 4. This CDR3 spans 16 amino acids. Looked up from germline, CDR1 is MNHEY and CDR2 is SVGAGI. The CDR3 nucleotides read TGTGCCAGCAGTTACTCGACCGGACAGGGTGGAAACACCATATATTTT. Amino acids: CASSYSTGQGGNTIYF.

The sample holds a few counts of this clone. The chain employs TRBV29-1 and TRBJ1-2, with 9 positions matching TRBD1. The V and J ends lost 3 bases and 4 bases, in that order; junction bases with no gene match: 6. The CDR3 is 14 amino acids. From germline, CDR1 is SQVTM and CDR2 ANQGSEA. CDR3 bases: TGCAGCGTTGATCCGGGACAGGGTCCCTATGGCTACACCTTC. Amino acid sequence: CSVDPGQGPYGYTF.

V gene TRBV27 combines with J gene TRBJ1-2; TRBD1 agrees at 7 bases. J lost 4 bases, V lost 4 bases, and 6 bases had no gene match. The CDR3 runs 14 residues. Germline lookup yields CDR1 MNHEY and CDR2 SMNVEV (reference sequence). CDR3 nucleotide sequence: TGTGCCAGCAGTTCCGACAGGGTGTCCTATGGCTACACCTTC. Residues: CASSSDRVSYGYTF.

The chain combines TRBV7-2 with TRBJ2-1, with 13 bases identical to TRBD2. Germline V CDR1 and CDR2: SGHTA, FQGNSA. The CDR3 is 13 amino acids. V trimming: 4 bases; J trimming: 13 bases; junction bases outside the gene matches: 4. CDR3 protein: CASSSRTSGGQFF. For the CDR3, the DNA is TGTGCCAGCAGCTCTCGGACTAGCGGGGGACAGTTCTTC.

This clone appeared a few times. J is TRBJ2-3 and V is TRBV18, with D maybe TRBD2 (5 bases). The CDR3 has 14 amino acids. Germline V gene lookup returns CDR1 KGHSH and CDR2 LQKENI. The V and J ends lost 4 bases and 6 bases respectively, with 14 bases between them. The CDR3: CASSRADTGDTQYF. CDR3 sequence (DNA): TGTGCCAGCTCACGGGCAGATACGGGGGATACGCAGTATTTT.

The rearrangement links TRBV20-1 to TRBJ1-2; D may be TRBD1 (6 bases). The length of the CDR3 is 11 residues. The germline gives CDR1 DFQATT, CDR2 SNEGSKA (reference sequence). V dropped 2 bases and J dropped 6 bases, with 7 bases sitting between them. CDR3 protein: CSARQGNGYTF. The CDR3 bases are TGCAGTGCTAGACAGGGGAATGGCTACACCTTC.